The rows below give T cell receptor beta chains drawn from one sample of a study of T cell repertoires in cytomegalovirus infection. TCRdb reprocessed the reads with MiXCR, giving one entry per CDR3 protein. The profile shows about 360,000 distinct CDR3 sequences, approximately 18% of them singletons. The sample comprised PBMCs. The receptors shown here come from a human donor in good health (CMV status not recorded). Some clones in this sample may be carry-over from other donors' samples. CDR3s include the opening cysteine and the closing phenylalanine or tryptophan.

V gene	CDR3 protein
TRBV20-1	CSATTDWTQYF
TRBV2	CASSEQGPPDTQYF
TRBV20-1	CSARGFYNEQFF
TRBV7-2	CASSLEGGRFMNTQYF
TRBV6-6	CASSYVRQPTGEQYF
TRBV6-5	CASSYSTGLKTQYF
TRBV7-8	CASSRQGDTDTQYF
TRBV4-2	CAYRGGTEAFF
TRBV6-5	CASSYGRDSYEQYF
TRBV10-3	CAISRQGGNQPQHF
TRBV29-1	CSVERDPYGELFF
TRBV19	CASSATGFMNTEAFF
TRBV11-2	CASSRPTGTSGYNEQFF
TRBV18	CATVQGARGANVLTF
TRBV12-3/TRBV12-4	CASRNSGANVLTF
TRBV6-1	CASGMRGGDTEAFF
TRBV5-1	CASSSGITNEKLFF
TRBV7-8	CASSSKQGADYNEQFF
TRBV10-3	CAISESKETQYF
TRBV28	CASSWVGGYREQYF
TRBV6-2/TRBV6-3	CASSYNPGLAGTSTDTQYF
TRBV5-1	CASRLRDAYNEQFF
TRBV10-3	CAITRDRQETQYF
TRBV4-1	CASSHEDRTEAFF
TRBV5-6	CASSLWGSGGYEQYF
TRBV7-2	CASSLAKGLAVYEQYF
TRBV28	CASSFWDRAEDTQYF
TRBV7-8	CASSYGQGLAKNIQYF
TRBV18	CASSPDPGYQAEQYF
TRBV7-9	CASSATGGEPQHF
TRBV7-4	CASSLSGTGLREKLFF
TRBV12-3/TRBV12-4	CASSLVTHVWGGRTEAFF
TRBV27	CASSTPARPKQYF
TRBV28	CGAGRQETQYF
TRBV11-2	CASSFPADTQYF
TRBV19	CASSPRQGGDTQYF
TRBV11-2	CASASRTEGEQYF
TRBV28	CASTPLGGTGRGETQYF
TRBV12-3/TRBV12-4	CASTNRDTNGYTF
TRBV7-2	CASSLGLGPSGDTQYF
TRBV6-2/TRBV6-3	CASSASSLTEQFF
TRBV9	CASSVGKTQYF
TRBV7-2	CASSLAGTRNNEQFF
TRBV12-3/TRBV12-4	CASRPSTGNEETQYF
TRBV6-1	CASSGDSGREQYF
TRBV29-1	CSVPSAPGGIEQYF
TRBV7-9	CASSPQDRAGYGYTF
TRBV12-3/TRBV12-4	CASTGTSLGTQYF
TRBV7-9	CASSGGQGLMNTEAFF
TRBV12-3/TRBV12-4	CASTPPGQGSGNTIYF
TRBV7-8	CASSLEVTNTEAFF
TRBV25-1	CASSPKGQRVRNQPQHF
TRBV11-2	CASSSGNGNTIYF